These T cell receptor beta chains were read from a single sample in a study of shared clonotypes between healthy human individuals. Sequencing was performed with immunoSEQ multiplex PCR; in TCRdb, only in-frame clones are kept and a portion is missing. The repertoire holds around 1 million clones, with approximately 80% as singletons. The source material was memory CD4+ T cells sorted from blood. These receptors all come from a man between 18 and 35 years old in good health. Both conserved end residues are part of each CDR3. The D gene is left open where the match is weak. Clone size is not always given. Where it is, it says once, few, many or a class for expanded clones.

v_call: TRBV5-4; d_call: TRBD1; clone_size: few; j_call: TRBJ1-2; cdr3_aa: CASSPGQGYGYTF; cdr3_nt: TGTGCCAGCAGCCCCGGACAGGGTTATGGCTACACCTTC
v_call: TRBV30; d_call: .; clone_size: .; j_call: TRBJ1-6; cdr3_aa: CAWMTLWSPLHF; cdr3_nt: TGTGCCTGGATGACGCTCTGGTCACCCCTCCACTTT
v_call: TRBV7-9; d_call: TRBD2; clone_size: once; j_call: TRBJ2-3; cdr3_aa: CASSPDWGLADSTDTQYF; cdr3_nt: TGTGCCAGCAGCCCCGACTGGGGACTAGCGGATAGCACAGATACGCAGTATTTT
v_call: TRBV2; d_call: .; clone_size: .; j_call: TRBJ2-7; cdr3_aa: CASSDGPYEQYF; cdr3_nt: TGTGCCAGCAGTGACGGACCCTACGAGCAGTACTTC
v_call: TRBV30; d_call: TRBD1; clone_size: .; j_call: TRBJ2-3; cdr3_aa: CAWDRGFTDTQYF; cdr3_nt: TGTGCCTGGGACAGGGGGTTCACAGATACGCAGTATTTT
v_call: TRBV28; d_call: .; clone_size: .; j_call: TRBJ1-1; cdr3_aa: CASSWARQAGPAFF; cdr3_nt: TGTGCCAGCAGTTGGGCCAGACAGGCTGGTCCAGCTTTCTTT
v_call: TRBV27; d_call: TRBD1; clone_size: .; j_call: TRBJ1-5; cdr3_aa: CASSLSTGGLRVNQPQHF; cdr3_nt: TGTGCCAGCAGTTTATCCACAGGGGGATTACGGGTCAATCAGCCCCAGCATTTT
v_call: TRBV5-1; d_call: TRBD2; clone_size: .; j_call: TRBJ2-5; cdr3_aa: CASSLGGTSGQETQYF; cdr3_nt: TGCGCCAGCAGCTTGGGCGGGACTAGCGGGCAAGAGACCCAGTACTTC
v_call: TRBV5-1; d_call: .; clone_size: .; j_call: TRBJ2-6; cdr3_aa: CASSSDAEGANVLTF; cdr3_nt: TGCGCCAGCAGCTCGGACGCGGAGGGAGCCAACGTCCTGACTTTC
v_call: TRBV10-1; d_call: .; clone_size: .; j_call: TRBJ1-1; cdr3_aa: CASTGREKNRGAEAFF; cdr3_nt: TGCGCCAGCACAGGGCGGGAAAAAAATAGGGGGGCTGAAGCTTTCTTT
v_call: TRBV7-9; d_call: .; clone_size: .; j_call: TRBJ2-3; cdr3_aa: CAGSRATDTQYF; cdr3_nt: TGTGCCGGCAGCCGCGCCACAGATACGCAGTATTTT
v_call: TRBV27; d_call: TRBD2; clone_size: .; j_call: TRBJ2-3; cdr3_aa: CASSKVLAGPHTQYF; cdr3_nt: TGTGCCAGCAGTAAAGTACTAGCGGGGCCACATACGCAGTATTTT
v_call: TRBV5-1; d_call: .; clone_size: .; j_call: TRBJ1-6; cdr3_aa: CASSLEMASPLHF; cdr3_nt: TGCGCCAGCAGCTTGGAGATGGCTTCACCCCTCCACTTT
v_call: TRBV6-1; d_call: TRBD2; clone_size: .; j_call: TRBJ2-7; cdr3_aa: CASSELKLAGGPYEQYF; cdr3_nt: TGTGCCAGCAGTGAATTAAAACTAGCGGGAGGGCCCTACGAGCAGTACTTC
v_call: TRBV7-9; d_call: .; clone_size: .; j_call: TRBJ2-7; cdr3_aa: CASRTMGETYEQYF; cdr3_nt: TGTGCCAGCAGAACCATGGGGGAAACCTACGAGCAGTACTTC
v_call: TRBV18; d_call: .; clone_size: .; j_call: TRBJ2-6; cdr3_aa: CASSPSSGANVLTF; cdr3_nt: TGTGCCAGCTCACCCAGCTCTGGGGCCAACGTCCTGACTTTC
v_call: TRBV25-1; d_call: .; clone_size: .; j_call: TRBJ1-3; cdr3_aa: CASSEFLNSGNTIYF; cdr3_nt: TGTGCCAGCAGTGAATTCCTTAACTCTGGAAACACCATATATTTT
v_call: TRBV19; d_call: .; clone_size: .; j_call: TRBJ2-2; cdr3_aa: CASSSPGHQLRELFF; cdr3_nt: TGTGCCAGTAGTTCCCCGGGGCATCAACTACGGGAGCTGTTTTTT
v_call: TRBV7-2; d_call: .; clone_size: .; j_call: TRBJ2-2; cdr3_aa: CASSLERPENTGELFF; cdr3_nt: TGTGCCAGCAGCTTAGAAAGGCCCGAGAACACCGGGGAGCTGTTTTTT
v_call: TRBV11-2; d_call: .; clone_size: once; j_call: TRBJ2-7; cdr3_aa: CASRPSVEYYEQYF; cdr3_nt: TGTGCCAGCCGCCCTAGCGTTGAATACTACGAGCAGTACTTC
v_call: TRBV27; d_call: TRBD1; clone_size: .; j_call: TRBJ1-2; cdr3_aa: CASKRTGQGSYGYTF; cdr3_nt: TGTGCCAGCAAACGAACAGGACAGGGCTCCTATGGCTACACCTTC
v_call: TRBV9; d_call: .; clone_size: .; j_call: TRBJ2-1; cdr3_aa: CASSLEGQHYNEQFF; cdr3_nt: TGTGCCAGCAGCCTTGAAGGACAGCACTACAATGAGCAGTTCTTC
v_call: TRBV18; d_call: .; clone_size: .; j_call: TRBJ1-1; cdr3_aa: CASSPPSGRGHRVTEAFF; cdr3_nt: TGTGCCAGCTCACCACCGTCGGGCAGGGGACATAGAGTCACTGAAGCTTTCTTT
v_call: TRBV7-2; d_call: .; clone_size: .; j_call: TRBJ2-2; cdr3_aa: CASSTGGTGELFF; cdr3_nt: TGTGCCAGCAGCACCGGGGGCACCGGGGAGCTGTTTTTT
v_call: TRBV2; d_call: .; clone_size: .; j_call: TRBJ2-2; cdr3_aa: CASSEGGLGNTGELFF; cdr3_nt: TGTGCCAGCAGTGAAGGAGGGTTGGGGAACACCGGGGAGCTGTTTTTT
v_call: TRBV19; d_call: TRBD1; clone_size: .; j_call: TRBJ2-3; cdr3_aa: CASSPGTGAQYF; cdr3_nt: TGTGCCAGTAGTCCCGGGACAGGGGCGCAGTATTTT
v_call: TRBV2; d_call: TRBD1; clone_size: few; j_call: TRBJ2-5; cdr3_aa: CASTWTGRKTQYF; cdr3_nt: TGTGCCAGCACCTGGACAGGGCGAAAGACCCAGTACTTC
v_call: TRBV19; d_call: .; clone_size: .; j_call: TRBJ1-2; cdr3_aa: CASSIGQSTNYGYTF; cdr3_nt: TGTGCCAGTAGTATCGGACAGTCCACTAACTATGGCTACACCTTC
v_call: TRBV7-2; d_call: TRBD2; clone_size: .; j_call: TRBJ2-7; cdr3_aa: CASSREAGGTAEQYF; cdr3_nt: TGTGCCAGCAGCCGGGAGGCGGGAGGGACGGCCGAGCAGTACTTC
v_call: TRBV5-6; d_call: .; clone_size: .; j_call: TRBJ1-1; cdr3_aa: CASSLGVPNTEAFF; cdr3_nt: TGTGCCAGCAGCTTGGGGGTTCCGAACACTGAAGCTTTCTTT
v_call: TRBV27; d_call: .; clone_size: .; j_call: TRBJ2-7; cdr3_aa: CASRLTGTLYEQYF; cdr3_nt: TGTGCCAGCAGACTAACCGGGACCCTCTACGAGCAGTACTTC
v_call: TRBV5-1; d_call: TRBD1; clone_size: once; j_call: TRBJ2-1; cdr3_aa: CASSPGTGGFNEQFF; cdr3_nt: TGCGCCAGCAGCCCCGGGACAGGGGGCTTCAATGAGCAGTTCTTC
v_call: TRBV9; d_call: TRBD1; clone_size: .; j_call: TRBJ2-6; cdr3_aa: CASSGLPGTGSGANVLTF; cdr3_nt: TGTGCCAGCAGCGGGCTTCCCGGGACAGGGTCTGGGGCCAACGTCCTGACTTTC
v_call: TRBV28; d_call: TRBD1; clone_size: .; j_call: TRBJ1-6; cdr3_aa: CASKQGPYNSPLHF; cdr3_nt: TGTGCCAGCAAACAGGGGCCCTATAATTCACCCCTCCACTTT
v_call: TRBV6-5; d_call: .; clone_size: many; j_call: TRBJ1-4; cdr3_aa: CASRRGWTNEKLFF; cdr3_nt: TGTGCCAGCAGGAGAGGTTGGACTAATGAAAAACTGTTTTTT
v_call: TRBV25-1; d_call: .; clone_size: .; j_call: TRBJ1-3; cdr3_aa: CASSRPGGGNTIYF; cdr3_nt: TGTGCCAGCAGCCGACCCGGGGGGGGAAACACCATATATTTT
v_call: TRBV6-1; d_call: TRBD2; clone_size: few; j_call: TRBJ2-1; cdr3_aa: CASSGGGKYNEQFF; cdr3_nt: TGTGCCAGCAGTGGCGGGGGGAAATACAATGAGCAGTTCTTC
v_call: TRBV11-2; d_call: .; clone_size: few; j_call: TRBJ2-7; cdr3_aa: CASSPWGEGPYEQYF; cdr3_nt: TGTGCCAGCAGCCCGTGGGGCGAGGGCCCCTACGAGCAGTACTTC
v_call: TRBV28; d_call: TRBD2; clone_size: .; j_call: TRBJ2-7; cdr3_aa: CASRPSSGSSYEQYF; cdr3_nt: TGTGCCAGCAGACCCTCTAGCGGGTCCTCCTACGAGCAGTACTTC
v_call: TRBV14; d_call: .; clone_size: .; j_call: TRBJ2-3; cdr3_aa: CASSQDWGASPQYF; cdr3_nt: TGTGCCAGCAGCCAAGATTGGGGGGCCTCGCCGCAGTATTTT
v_call: TRBV6-6; d_call: .; clone_size: .; j_call: TRBJ1-5; cdr3_aa: CASSPPGNQPQHF; cdr3_nt: TGTGCCAGCAGCCCACCGGGGAATCAGCCCCAGCATTTT
v_call: TRBV27; d_call: .; clone_size: .; j_call: TRBJ1-5; cdr3_aa: CASSFRESNQPQHF; cdr3_nt: TGTGCCAGCAGCTTCAGGGAAAGCAATCAGCCCCAGCATTTT
v_call: TRBV28; d_call: .; clone_size: .; j_call: TRBJ2-5; cdr3_aa: CASSSGQQETQYF; cdr3_nt: TGTGCCAGCAGTTCGGGACAACAAGAGACCCAGTACTTC
v_call: TRBV10-1; d_call: TRBD1; clone_size: .; j_call: TRBJ2-2; cdr3_aa: CASGRDRGTGELFF; cdr3_nt: TGCGCCAGCGGCCGGGACAGGGGCACCGGGGAGCTGTTTTTT
v_call: TRBV9; d_call: TRBD1; clone_size: .; j_call: TRBJ1-5; cdr3_aa: CASSVGTGSNQPQHF; cdr3_nt: TGTGCCAGCAGCGTAGGGACAGGAAGCAATCAGCCCCAGCATTTT
v_call: TRBV4-2; d_call: .; clone_size: few; j_call: TRBJ1-5; cdr3_aa: CASSQDRQSNQPQHF; cdr3_nt: TGTGCCAGCAGCCAAGATAGGCAGAGCAATCAGCCCCAGCATTTT
v_call: TRBV6-1; d_call: TRBD1; clone_size: .; j_call: TRBJ1-3; cdr3_aa: CASRKGAEGNTIYF; cdr3_nt: TGTGCCAGCAGAAAGGGGGCCGAGGGAAACACCATATATTTT
v_call: TRBV4-1; d_call: .; clone_size: few; j_call: TRBJ2-5; cdr3_aa: CASSQGTRETQYF; cdr3_nt: TGCGCCAGCAGCCAAGGGACCAGGGAGACCCAGTACTTC
v_call: TRBV7-2; d_call: TRBD2; clone_size: .; j_call: TRBJ2-1; cdr3_aa: CASSPKITGTRVNNEQFF; cdr3_nt: TGTGCCAGCAGCCCAAAGATCACCGGGACTAGAGTTAACAATGAGCAGTTCTTC
v_call: TRBV9; d_call: .; clone_size: .; j_call: TRBJ2-3; cdr3_aa: CASSDGQGDTQYF; cdr3_nt: TGTGCCAGCAGCGACGGGCAAGGCGATACGCAGTATTTT
v_call: TRBV15; d_call: .; clone_size: once; j_call: TRBJ1-2; cdr3_aa: CATSTYQLEKGGYTF; cdr3_nt: TGTGCCACCAGCACTTATCAGTTAGAGAAGGGAGGCTACACCTTC
v_call: TRBV28; d_call: TRBD2; clone_size: .; j_call: TRBJ2-1; cdr3_aa: CASSAARGGMDEQFF; cdr3_nt: TGTGCCAGCAGTGCCGCCCGGGGGGGTATGGATGAGCAGTTCTTC
v_call: TRBV5-6; d_call: .; clone_size: .; j_call: TRBJ1-1; cdr3_aa: CASRGSKNTEAFF; cdr3_nt: TGTGCCAGCAGAGGTTCAAAGAACACTGAAGCTTTCTTT
v_call: TRBV25-1; d_call: TRBD1; clone_size: .; j_call: TRBJ1-4; cdr3_aa: CASRETSGQGEKLFF; cdr3_nt: TGTGCCAGCAGGGAAACTTCGGGACAGGGGGAAAAACTGTTTTTT